One sample yielded the 20 T cell receptor beta chains listed below, sequenced in a study of Ad26.COV2.S vaccination and SARS-CoV-2 variants. Clones were sequenced by immunoSEQ multiplex PCR, and TCRdb holds only the in-frame ones, with some missing. The table records some 300,000 clones, just over 85% of them present only once. Treatment indicated: some 20 received Ad26.COV2.S at low or high dose, single or two shots; 5 received placebo; per-sample allocation not given. At day 63 after the first vaccine or placebo injection, samples were drawn. The sample in question was peripheral blood, obtained in a trial of Ad26.COV2.S vaccine versus placebo. These receptors originate from a person aged 18 to 59 who received the Ad26.COV2.S COVID-19 vaccine or a placebo.

The chain is built from TRBV27 and TRBJ2-1, with 8 bases fitting TRBD1. Germline loops: CDR1 MNHEY, CDR2 SMNVEV (reference sequence). With V trimmed by 1 base and J by 16 bases, 9 bases remained unmatched. This CDR3 contains 13 residues. CDR3 residues: CASSLLGQGPTFF. Here the CDR3 DNA reads TGTGCCAGCAGTTTATTAGGACAGGGCCCCACTTTCTTC.

The chain recombines TRBV18 with TRBJ2-3; TRBD1 matches 9 bases. This CDR3 comprises 15 residues. With V trimmed by 3 bases and J by 1 base, 2 bases remained unmatched. The V gene's germline CDR1 is KGHSH and CDR2 LQKENI. CDR3 bases: TGTGCCAGCTCACCTCGGACAGGGGGCACAGATACGCAGTATTTT. It specifies CASSPRTGGTDTQYF.

A few counts support this clone. V is TRBV2 and J is TRBJ1-5; D remains unclear. The CDR3 is made up of 14 amino acids. Germline assignment: CDR1 SNHLY and CDR2 FYNNEI. V was clipped by 6 bases and J by 7 bases, with 16 bases between them. This CDR3 is CASRHGEGRQPQHF. The CDR3 coding sequence is TGTGCCAGCAGGCACGGCGAAGGAAGGCAGCCCCAGCATTTT. Full variable domain (rest looked up from reference TRBV2 and TRBJ1-5): EPEVTQTPSHQVTQMGQEVILRCVPISNHLYFYWYRQILGQKVEFLVSFYNNEISEKSEIFDDQFSVERPDGSNFTLKIRSTKLEDSAMYFCASRHGEGRQPQHFGDGTRLSIL.

Worth noting for this clone: One end of the junction is discordant with germline, which a read error may explain. The chain recombines TRBV2 with TRBJ1-2; 8 positions match TRBD1. The CDR3 runs to 13 residues. Germline lookup yields CDR1 SNHLY and CDR2 FYNNEI. The CDR3 DNA follows: TGTGCCAGCAGACTGGACAGGGACTACGGCTACACCTTC. It encodes CASRLDRDYGYTF.

CDR3 bases: TGTGCCAGCAGCGAAGCCCTCCTAGCGGGGTACACAGATACGCAGTATTTT. Residues: CASSEALLAGYTDTQYF. The V call is TRBV6-2 or TRBV6-3, the J call TRBJ2-3; 9 positions match TRBD2. Germline V CDR1 and CDR2: MNHEY, SVGEGT. J gave up 2 bases and V 6 bases, and 12 bases lay outside the gene matches. The CDR3 is 17 amino acids.

V gene TRBV2 combines with J gene TRBJ1-5; perhaps TRBD1 as D (5 bases). The CDR3 consists of 13 residues. Between the trimmed V and J ends, which lost 8 bases and 2 bases, there was a span of 10 bases. Germline-derived CDR1 and CDR2 are SNHLY and FYNNEI. CDR3 region: CASRGWGNQPQHF. The CDR3, as DNA: TGTGCCAGCCGGGGGTGGGGCAATCAGCCCCAGCATTTT.

This clone occurred once. This chain links TRBV27 with TRBJ2-7; tentative D call: TRBD2 (8 bases). Deletions cut 6 bases from V and 0 bases from J, with 24 bases between. Germline CDR1 and CDR2: MNHEY and SMNVEV (reference sequence). CDR3 length: 18 amino acids. In nucleotides, the CDR3 is TGTGCCAGCAGCCGAAGGACAGGTTTTAGCGGGATCTCCTACGAGCAGTACTTC. It translates to CASSRRTGFSGISYEQYF.

The rearrangement joins TRBV5-6 to TRBJ2-3; 11 bases map to TRBD1. The V gene end was trimmed by 3 bases and the J gene end by 5 bases; junction bases not matched to a gene: 5. There are 15 residues in the CDR3. CDR1 and CDR2 (germline): SGHDT, YYEEEE. The CDR3 region has the DNA TGTGCCAGCAGCTCGGACAGGGGGCGAGAAGATACGCAGTATTTT. It yields the protein CASSSDRGREDTQYF.

This chain joins TRBV20-1 and TRBJ1-2; D is uncertain. The CDR3 consists of 10 residues. CDR1 is DFQATT and CDR2 is SNEGSKA in the germline V gene (reference sequence). Trimming pared 4 bases from V and 6 bases from J, leaving 6 bases between. The CDR3 bases are TGCAGTGCTACAAGCAATGGCTACACCTTC. It specifies CSATSNGYTF.

This clone showed up just once. The J gene is TRBJ2-2, the V gene TRBV11-1; D not resolved. Germline V lookup: CDR1 SGHAT, CDR2 FQDESV (reference sequence). Between the trimmed V and J ends, which lost 4 bases and 7 bases, there was a span of 4 bases. CDR3 size: 11 residues. The CDR3 region is CASSSSGELFF. DNA of the CDR3: TGTGCCAGCAGCTCCAGCGGGGAGCTGTTTTTT.

In regard to this clone: Other DNA sequences of this sample code for an identical CDR3. The chain joins TRBV7-9 to TRBJ2-1, with TRBD1 matching 7 bases. This CDR3 contains 13 residues. Germline values: CDR1 SEHNR, CDR2 FQNEAQ (reference sequence). J lost 6 bases, V lost 3 bases, and 2 bases had no gene match. CDR3 sequence reads: CASSLAGGNEQFF. The CDR3 region has the DNA TGTGCCAGCAGCTTGGCAGGGGGCAATGAGCAGTTCTTC.

The gene calls are TRBV29-1 and TRBJ1-1, with D maybe TRBD1 (6 bases). The germline V and J ends were trimmed by 7 bases and 1 base, with 16 bases remaining between them. The germline CDR1 and CDR2 sequences are SQVTM and ANQGSEA. This CDR3 spans 14 amino acids. This CDR3 is CSADPGGRNTEAFF. The DNA for the CDR3 is TGCAGCGCCGATCCGGGGGGCAGGAACACTGAAGCTTTCTTT.

This clone came up once. The V gene is TRBV5-1, the J gene TRBJ1-6; no definite D call. There are 13 residues in the CDR3. Between the trimmed V and J ends, which lost 0 bases and 10 bases, there was a span of 8 bases. Germline CDR1 and CDR2: SGHRS and YFSETQ. In DNA form, the CDR3 reads TGCGCCAGCAGCTTGGGGCGCGACTCACCCCTCCACTTT. Translated: CASSLGRDSPLHF.

The chain recombines TRBV5-1 with TRBJ1-4, with a weak D call TRBD1 (6 bases). Trimming shortened V by 2 bases and J by 5 bases, and 10 bases separated the two germline ends. The CDR3 consists of 14 residues. Germline CDR1 SGHRS, CDR2 YFSETQ. This CDR3 reads CASSFVGQNEKLFF. The CDR3 DNA reads as TGCGCCAGCAGCTTCGTCGGACAGAATGAAAAACTGTTTTTT.

J is TRBJ2-3 and V is TRBV5-1; 12 nucleotides align to TRBD2. The CDR3 has 17 amino acids. Germline V CDR1 and CDR2: SGHRS, YFSETQ. V gave up 0 bases and J gave up 5 bases; unmatched junction bases: 7. This CDR3 is CASSLASSGGAQDTQYF. DNA of the CDR3: TGCGCCAGCAGCTTGGCCTCTAGCGGGGGGGCCCAAGATACGCAGTATTTT.

This sequence joins TRBV5-1 and TRBJ1-1; 7 positions match TRBD1. The CDR3 runs to 16 residues. The junction had 11 bases not matched to a gene; V was cut back by 3 bases and J by 3 bases. Germline V gives CDR1 SGHRS, CDR2 YFSETQ. CDR3 nucleotides: TGCGCCAGCAGCTCTTACAGGGGCCGAGGGGACACTGAAGCTTTCTTT. Encoded protein: CASSSYRGRGDTEAFF.

The sample holds one count of this clone. The chain recombines TRBV20-1 with TRBJ2-5; D is unresolved. Trimming pared 8 bases from V and 2 bases from J, leaving 9 bases between. Germline loops: CDR1 DFQATT, CDR2 SNEGSKA (reference sequence). This CDR3 spans 11 amino acids. The CDR3: CSTELQETQYF. CDR3 nucleotides: TGCAGTACTGAGCTTCAAGAGACCCAGTACTTC.

V and J are TRBV5-4 and TRBJ2-2, with 9 bases identical to TRBD2. Germline assignment: CDR1 SGHNT and CDR2 YYREEE (reference sequence). Unmatched junction bases numbered 13, after V lost 0 bases and J lost 4 bases. This CDR3 contains 19 residues. CDR3 in DNA: TGTGCCAGCAGCTTGGCGGGCAGGGCTAGCGGGGCTCGCACCGGGGAGCTGTTTTTT. Translated: CASSLAGRASGARTGELFF.

The J gene is TRBJ1-4, the V gene TRBV6-5; tentative D call: TRBD1 (6 bases). CDR1 and CDR2 from the germline V gene are MNHEY and SVGAGI. Trimming removed 3 bases at V and 5 bases at J, with 10 bases between. The CDR3 runs 14 residues. The CDR3 loop is CASSYGQSNEKLFF. The CDR3 coding sequence is TGTGCCAGCAGTTATGGACAGTCGAATGAAAAACTGTTTTTT.

The chain is built from TRBV7-2 and TRBJ2-7, with 9 bases lining up with TRBD2. This CDR3 has 13 residues. Germline V lookup: CDR1 SGHTA, CDR2 FQGNSA. Losses at the gene ends were 6 bases for V and 7 bases for J; bases not matched to a gene: 7. The CDR3 DNA reads TGTGCCAGCAGGATAGCGGGGGCGGAAGAGCAGTACTTC. Translating it yields CASRIAGAEEQYF.